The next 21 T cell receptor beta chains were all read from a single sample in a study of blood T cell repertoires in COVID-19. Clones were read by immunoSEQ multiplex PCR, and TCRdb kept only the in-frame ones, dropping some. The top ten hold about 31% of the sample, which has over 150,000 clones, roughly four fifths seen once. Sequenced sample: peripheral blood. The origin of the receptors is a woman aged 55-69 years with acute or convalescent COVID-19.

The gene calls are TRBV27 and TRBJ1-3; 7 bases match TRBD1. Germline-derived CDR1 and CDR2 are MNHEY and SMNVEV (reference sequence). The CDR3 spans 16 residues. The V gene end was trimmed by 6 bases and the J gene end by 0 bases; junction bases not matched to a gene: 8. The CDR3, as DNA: TGTGCCAGCAGGTCTTCCACAGGGGACTCTGGAAACACCATATATTTT. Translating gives CASRSSTGDSGNTIYF.

For the CDR3, the DNA is TGTGCCAGCAGCTCCGCCCCCACGGGAGGTTCTGAAGCTTTCTTT. It is translated as CASSSAPTGGSEAFF. The gene calls are TRBV7-9 and TRBJ1-1; D gene ambiguous. Germline CDR1 reads SEHNR; CDR2 reads FQNEAQ (reference sequence). Trimming pared 4 bases from V and 6 bases from J, leaving 18 bases between. This CDR3 is built from 15 residues.

The CDR3 sequence: CASGGGDTQGNTIYF. The DNA of the CDR3 is TGTGCCAGCGGCGGGGGGGACACACAAGGAAACACCATATATTTT. V usage is TRBV6-5 and J usage is TRBJ1-3, with D tentatively TRBD1 (6 bases). Between the trimmed V and J ends, which lost 8 bases and 4 bases, there was a span of 18 bases. Germline CDR1 MNHEY, CDR2 SVGAGI. CDR3 length: 15 residues.

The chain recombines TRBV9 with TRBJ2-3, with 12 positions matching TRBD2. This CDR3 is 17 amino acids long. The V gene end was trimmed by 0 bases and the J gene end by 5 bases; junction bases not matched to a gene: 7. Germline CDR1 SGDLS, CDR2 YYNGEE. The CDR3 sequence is CASSVELLAGGGDTQYF. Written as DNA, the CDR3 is TGTGCCAGCAGCGTAGAACTACTAGCGGGGGGCGGAGATACGCAGTATTTT. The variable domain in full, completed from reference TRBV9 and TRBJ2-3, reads DSGVTQTPKHLITATGQRVTLRCSPRSGDLSVYWYQQSLDQGLQFLIQYYNGEERAKGNILERFSAQQFPDLHSELNLSSLELGDSALYFCASSVELLAGGGDTQYFGPGTRLTVL.

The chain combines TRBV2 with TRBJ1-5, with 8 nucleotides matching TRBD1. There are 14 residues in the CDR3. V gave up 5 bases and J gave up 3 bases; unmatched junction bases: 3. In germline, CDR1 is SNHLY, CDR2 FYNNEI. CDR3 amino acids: CASSSDRVNQPQHF. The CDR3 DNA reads TGTGCCAGCAGTTCGGACAGGGTCAATCAGCCCCAGCATTTT.

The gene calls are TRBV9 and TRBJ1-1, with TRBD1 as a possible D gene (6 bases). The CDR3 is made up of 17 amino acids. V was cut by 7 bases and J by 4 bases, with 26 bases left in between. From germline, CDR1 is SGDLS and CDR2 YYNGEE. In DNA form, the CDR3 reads TGTGCCAGCGGGCGATTTACAGGGTCCGGACTCGGCACTGAAGCTTTCTTT. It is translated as CASGRFTGSGLGTEAFF.

CDR3 loop: CSATDILNTEAFF. The CDR3 DNA reads TGCAGTGCTACTGACATCCTGAACACTGAAGCTTTCTTT. The chain joins TRBV20-1 to TRBJ1-1; D gene uncertain. Germline lookup yields CDR1 DFQATT and CDR2 SNEGSKA (reference sequence). The germline V and J ends were trimmed by 4 bases and 0 bases, with 9 bases remaining between them. CDR3 length: 13 residues.

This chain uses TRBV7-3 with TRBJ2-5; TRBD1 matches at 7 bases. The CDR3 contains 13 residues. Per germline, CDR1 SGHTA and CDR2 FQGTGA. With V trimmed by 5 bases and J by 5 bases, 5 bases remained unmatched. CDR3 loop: CASSALGGETQYF. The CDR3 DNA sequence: TGTGCCAGCAGCGCGCTAGGGGGCGAGACCCAGTACTTC.

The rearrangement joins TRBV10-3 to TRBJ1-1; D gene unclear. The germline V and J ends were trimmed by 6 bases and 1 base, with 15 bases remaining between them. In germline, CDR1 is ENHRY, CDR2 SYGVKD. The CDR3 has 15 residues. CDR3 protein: CAIRPPPGGNTEAFF. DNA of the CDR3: TGTGCCATCAGACCCCCGCCGGGAGGGAACACTGAAGCTTTCTTT.

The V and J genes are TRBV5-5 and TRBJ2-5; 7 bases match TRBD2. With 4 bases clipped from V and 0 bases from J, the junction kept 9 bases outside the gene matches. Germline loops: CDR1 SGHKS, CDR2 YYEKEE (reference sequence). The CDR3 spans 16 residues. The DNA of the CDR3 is TGTGCCAGCAGCCCGCTCGGCGGGGGTAACCAAGAGACCCAGTACTTC. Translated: CASSPLGGGNQETQYF.

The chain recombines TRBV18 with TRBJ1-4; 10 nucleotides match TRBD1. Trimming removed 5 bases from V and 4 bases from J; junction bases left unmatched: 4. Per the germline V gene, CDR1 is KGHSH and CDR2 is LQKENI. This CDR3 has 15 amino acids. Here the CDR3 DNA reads TGTGCCAGCTCATCGCGGGACAGGGGTAATGAAAAACTGTTTTTT. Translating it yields CASSSRDRGNEKLFF.

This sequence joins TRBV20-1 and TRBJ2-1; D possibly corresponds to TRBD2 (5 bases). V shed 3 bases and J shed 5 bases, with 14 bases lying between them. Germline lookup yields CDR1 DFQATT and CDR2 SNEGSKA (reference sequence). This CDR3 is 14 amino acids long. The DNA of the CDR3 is TGCAGTGCTAGTCCCCTCAGGCGGGACAATGAGCAGTTCTTC. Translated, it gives CSASPLRRDNEQFF.

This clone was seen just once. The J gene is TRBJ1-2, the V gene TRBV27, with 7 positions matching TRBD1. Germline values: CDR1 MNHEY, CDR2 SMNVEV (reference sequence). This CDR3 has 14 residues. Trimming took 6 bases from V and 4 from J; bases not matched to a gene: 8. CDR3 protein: CASSRQGFVYGYTF. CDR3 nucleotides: TGTGCCAGCAGCCGACAGGGATTCGTCTATGGCTACACCTTC.

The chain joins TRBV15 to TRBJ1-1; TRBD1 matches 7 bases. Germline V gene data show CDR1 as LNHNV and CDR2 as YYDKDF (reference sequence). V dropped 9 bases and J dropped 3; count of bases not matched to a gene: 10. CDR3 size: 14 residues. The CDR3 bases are TGTGCCACTAAGTACCAGGGGGGCGACACTGAAGCTTTCTTT. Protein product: CATKYQGGDTEAFF.

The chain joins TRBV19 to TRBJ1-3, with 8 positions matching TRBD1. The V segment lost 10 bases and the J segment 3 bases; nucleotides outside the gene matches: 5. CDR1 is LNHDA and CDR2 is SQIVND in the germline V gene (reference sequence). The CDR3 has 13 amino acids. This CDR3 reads CATGQGGGNTIYF. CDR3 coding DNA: TGTGCCACTGGACAGGGCGGTGGAAACACCATATATTTT.

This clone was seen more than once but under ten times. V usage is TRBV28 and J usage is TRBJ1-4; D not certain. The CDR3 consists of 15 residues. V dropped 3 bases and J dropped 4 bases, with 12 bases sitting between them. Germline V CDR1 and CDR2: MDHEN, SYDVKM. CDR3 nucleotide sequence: TGTGCCAGCAGTTTCGAGGGATATGGTAATGAAAAACTGTTTTTT. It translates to CASSFEGYGNEKLFF. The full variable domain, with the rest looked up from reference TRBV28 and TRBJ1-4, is DVKVTQSSRYLVKRTGEKVFLECVQDMDHENMFWYRQDPGLGLRLIYFSYDVKMKEKGDIPEGYSVSREKKERFSLILESASTNQTSMYLCASSFEGYGNEKLFFGSGTQLSVL.

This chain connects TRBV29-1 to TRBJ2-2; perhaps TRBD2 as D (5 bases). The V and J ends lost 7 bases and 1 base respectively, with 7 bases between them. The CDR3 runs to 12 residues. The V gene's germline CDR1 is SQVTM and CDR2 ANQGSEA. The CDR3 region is CSGAGNTGELFF. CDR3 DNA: TGCAGCGGGGCGGGGAACACCGGGGAGCTGTTTTTT.

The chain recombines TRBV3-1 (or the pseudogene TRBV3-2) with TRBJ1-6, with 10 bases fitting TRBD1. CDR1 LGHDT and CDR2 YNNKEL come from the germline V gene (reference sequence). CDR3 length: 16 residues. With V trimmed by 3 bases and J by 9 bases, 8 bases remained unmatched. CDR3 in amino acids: CASSHRGQGLSSPLHF. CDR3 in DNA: TGTGCCAGCAGCCATAGGGGACAGGGGTTAAGTTCACCCCTCCACTTT.

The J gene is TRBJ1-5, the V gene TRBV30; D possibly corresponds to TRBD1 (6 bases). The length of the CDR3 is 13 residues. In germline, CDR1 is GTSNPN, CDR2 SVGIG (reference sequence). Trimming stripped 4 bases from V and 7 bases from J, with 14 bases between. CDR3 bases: TGTGCCTGGACCCCCCAGACAGGCCAGCCCCAGCATTTT. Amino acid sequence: CAWTPQTGQPQHF.

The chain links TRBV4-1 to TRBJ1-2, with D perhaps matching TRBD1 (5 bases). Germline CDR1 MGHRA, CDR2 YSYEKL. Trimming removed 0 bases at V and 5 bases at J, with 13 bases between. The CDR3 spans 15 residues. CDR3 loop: CASSQEVGPFYGYTF. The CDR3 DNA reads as TGCGCCAGCAGCCAAGAAGTGGGGCCTTTTTATGGCTACACCTTC.

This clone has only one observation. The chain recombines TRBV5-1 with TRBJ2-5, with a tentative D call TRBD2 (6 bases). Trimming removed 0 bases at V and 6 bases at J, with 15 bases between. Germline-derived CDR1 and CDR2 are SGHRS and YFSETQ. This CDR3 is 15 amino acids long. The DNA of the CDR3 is TGCGCCAGCAGCTTGGACCGGGCGGGGAGGCAGACCCAGTACTTC. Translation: CASSLDRAGRQTQYF.